The T cell receptor (beta chain) described here comes from a study of cytomegalovirus exposure and HLA in healthy donors. 13 Jbeta primers and 60 Vbeta primers were used for the PCR. Original methodology: An analysis performed later counted roughly 80 million unique TCR beta chains (roughly 11 million of them shared). The assay was immunoSEQ multiplex PCR, and TCRdb's table has in-frame clones only and misses some. The V and J calls and clone size come from that table; D and trimming were worked out from the DNA. The sample shows roughly 100,000 clones, approximately 79% of them seen only once. V shed 2 bases and J 4 bases; nucleotides not matched to a gene: 7. The V gene's germline CDR1 is SGHAT and CDR2 FQNNGV. There are 15 residues in the CDR3.

The origin of this receptor is a woman between 55 and 75 years old in good health and CMV-seropositive. The sequenced material came from PBMCs. The gene calls are TRBV11-2 and TRBJ2-7; 8 nucleotides align to TRBD1. CDR3 amino acids: CASSLLAGGHYEQYF. CDR3 DNA sequence: TGTGCCAGCAGCTTATTGGCAGGGGGCCATTACGAGCAGTACTTC.